This section outlines one T cell receptor (beta chain) sequence together with its context. The antigen remains unidentified. V lost 5 bases, J lost 3 bases, and 6 bases stayed unmatched. Germline V lookup: CDR1 SGHNT, CDR2 YENEEA. There are 15 residues in the CDR3. Sequencing was performed with immunoSEQ multiplex PCR; in TCRdb, only in-frame clones are kept and a portion is missing. The sample shows tens of thousands of clones, around nine tenths of them seen only once. On cycle 4 day 1 and cycle 7 day 1, as well as at baseline, blood was sampled. The data are from a study of OX40 agonist ivuxolimab in advanced cancers. Study background: Antecedent anti-PD-1, anti-PD-L1 or anti-CTLA-4 therapy was permissible, with 35% to 40% having received some. Partial response was recorded in three patients: one hepatocellular carcinoma and two cutaneous melanoma cases. Overall study findings and caveats: People who partly responded at 0.1-3.0 mg/kg had some of the least clonal expansion seen.

Specimen: CD4+ or CD8+ T cells sorted from blood, collected in a trial of the OX40 agonist ivuxolimab. The clonotype was recovered from an adult with an advanced solid tumor such as melanoma, head and neck, liver or kidney cancer. The chain carries TRBV11-3 and TRBJ2-2; 7 nucleotides line up with TRBD1. The CDR3 DNA reads TGTGCCAGCAGCCTTACAGGGGCCTACACCGGGGAGCTGTTTTTT. It translates to CASSLTGAYTGELFF.